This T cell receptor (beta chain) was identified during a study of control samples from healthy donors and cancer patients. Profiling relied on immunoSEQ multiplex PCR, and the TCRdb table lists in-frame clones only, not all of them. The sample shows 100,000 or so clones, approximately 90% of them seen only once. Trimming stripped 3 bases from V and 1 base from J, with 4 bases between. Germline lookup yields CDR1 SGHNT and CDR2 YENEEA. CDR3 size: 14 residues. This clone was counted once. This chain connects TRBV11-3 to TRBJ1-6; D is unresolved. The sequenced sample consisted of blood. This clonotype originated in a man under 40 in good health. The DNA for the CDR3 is TGTGCCAGCAGCTTTAGTTCCTATAATTCACCCCTCCACTTT. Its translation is CASSFSSYNSPLHF.